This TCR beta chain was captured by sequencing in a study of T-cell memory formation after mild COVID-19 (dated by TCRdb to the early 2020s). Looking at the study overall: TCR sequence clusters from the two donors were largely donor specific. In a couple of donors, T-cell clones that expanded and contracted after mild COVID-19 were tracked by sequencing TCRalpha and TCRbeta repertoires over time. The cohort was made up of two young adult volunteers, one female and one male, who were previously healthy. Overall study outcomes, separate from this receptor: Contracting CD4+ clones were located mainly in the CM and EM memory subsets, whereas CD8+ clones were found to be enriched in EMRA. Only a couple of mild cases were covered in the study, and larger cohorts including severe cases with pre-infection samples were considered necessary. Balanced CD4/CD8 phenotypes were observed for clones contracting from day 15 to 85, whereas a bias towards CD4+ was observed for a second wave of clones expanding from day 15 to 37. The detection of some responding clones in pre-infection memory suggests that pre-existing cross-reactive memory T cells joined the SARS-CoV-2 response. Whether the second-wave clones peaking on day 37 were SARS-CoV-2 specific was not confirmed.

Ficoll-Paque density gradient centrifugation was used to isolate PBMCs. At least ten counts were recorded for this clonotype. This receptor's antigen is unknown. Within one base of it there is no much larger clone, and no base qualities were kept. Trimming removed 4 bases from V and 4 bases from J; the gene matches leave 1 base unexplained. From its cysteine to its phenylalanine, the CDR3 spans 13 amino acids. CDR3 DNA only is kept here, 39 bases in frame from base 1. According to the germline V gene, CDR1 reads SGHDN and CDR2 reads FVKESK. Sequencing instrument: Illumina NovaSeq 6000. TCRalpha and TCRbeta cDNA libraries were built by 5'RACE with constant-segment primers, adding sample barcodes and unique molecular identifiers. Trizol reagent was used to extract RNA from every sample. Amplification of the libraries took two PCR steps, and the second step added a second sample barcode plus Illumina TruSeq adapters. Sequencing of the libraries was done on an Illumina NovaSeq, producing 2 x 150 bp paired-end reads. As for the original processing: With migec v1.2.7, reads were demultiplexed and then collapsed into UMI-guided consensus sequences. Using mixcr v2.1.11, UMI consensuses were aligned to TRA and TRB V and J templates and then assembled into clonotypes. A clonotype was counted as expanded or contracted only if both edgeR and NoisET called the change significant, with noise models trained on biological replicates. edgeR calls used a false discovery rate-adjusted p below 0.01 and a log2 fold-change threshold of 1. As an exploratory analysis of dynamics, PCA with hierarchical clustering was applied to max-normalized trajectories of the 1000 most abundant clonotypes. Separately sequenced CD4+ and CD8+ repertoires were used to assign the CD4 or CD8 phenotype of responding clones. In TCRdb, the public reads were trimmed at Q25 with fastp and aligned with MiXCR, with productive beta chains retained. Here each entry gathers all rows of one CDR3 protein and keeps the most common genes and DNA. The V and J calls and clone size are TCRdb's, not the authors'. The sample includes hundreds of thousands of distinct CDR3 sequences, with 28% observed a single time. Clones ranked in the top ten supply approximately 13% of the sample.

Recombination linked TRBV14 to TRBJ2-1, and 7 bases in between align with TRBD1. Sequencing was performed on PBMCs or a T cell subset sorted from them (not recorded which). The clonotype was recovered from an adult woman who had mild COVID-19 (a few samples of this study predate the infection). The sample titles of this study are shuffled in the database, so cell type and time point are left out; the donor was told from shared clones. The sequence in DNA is TGTGCCAGCAGCCGGGGACAGTACAATGAGCAGTTCTTC. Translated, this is CASSRGQYNEQFF.